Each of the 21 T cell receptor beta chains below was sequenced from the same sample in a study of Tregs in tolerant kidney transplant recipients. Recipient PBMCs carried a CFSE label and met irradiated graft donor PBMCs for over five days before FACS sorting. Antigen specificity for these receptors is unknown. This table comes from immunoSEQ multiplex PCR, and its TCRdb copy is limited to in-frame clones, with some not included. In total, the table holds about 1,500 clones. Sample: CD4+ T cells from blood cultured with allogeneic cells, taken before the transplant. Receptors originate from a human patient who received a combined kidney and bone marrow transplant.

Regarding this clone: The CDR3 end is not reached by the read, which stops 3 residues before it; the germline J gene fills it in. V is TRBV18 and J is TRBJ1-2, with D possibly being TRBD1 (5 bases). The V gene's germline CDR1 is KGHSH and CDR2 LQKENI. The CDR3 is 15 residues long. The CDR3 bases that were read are TGTGCCAGCTCACCAGAAGGGACTACCTCCGGCGAC. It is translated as CASSPEGTTSGD. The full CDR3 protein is CASSPEGTTSGDYTF.

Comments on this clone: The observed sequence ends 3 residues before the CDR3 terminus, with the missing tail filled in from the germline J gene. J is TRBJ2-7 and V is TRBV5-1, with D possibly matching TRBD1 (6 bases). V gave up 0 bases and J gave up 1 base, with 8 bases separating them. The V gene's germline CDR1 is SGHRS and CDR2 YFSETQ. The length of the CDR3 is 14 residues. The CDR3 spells CASSLAGDSYEQYF. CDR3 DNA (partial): TGCGCCAGCAGCTTGGCAGGGGATTCCTACGAG.

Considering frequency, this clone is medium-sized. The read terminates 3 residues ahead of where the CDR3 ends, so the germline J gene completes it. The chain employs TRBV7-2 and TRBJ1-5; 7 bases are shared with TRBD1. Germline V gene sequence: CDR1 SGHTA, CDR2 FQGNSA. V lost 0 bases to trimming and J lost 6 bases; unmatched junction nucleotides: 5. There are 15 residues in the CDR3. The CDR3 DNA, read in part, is TGTGCCAGCAGCTTAGCGACAGGGCGGTTTCAGCCC. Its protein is CASSLATGRFQP. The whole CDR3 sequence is CASSLATGRFQPQHF.

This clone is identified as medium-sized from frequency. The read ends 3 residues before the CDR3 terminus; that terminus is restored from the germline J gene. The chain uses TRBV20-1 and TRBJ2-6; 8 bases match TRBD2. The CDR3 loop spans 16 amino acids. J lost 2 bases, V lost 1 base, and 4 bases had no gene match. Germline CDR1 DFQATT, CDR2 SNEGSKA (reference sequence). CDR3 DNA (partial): TGCAGTGCTAGAGCACGGCGGGAGGCTGGGGCCAACGTC. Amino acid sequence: CSARARREAGANV. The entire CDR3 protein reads CSARARREAGANVLTF.

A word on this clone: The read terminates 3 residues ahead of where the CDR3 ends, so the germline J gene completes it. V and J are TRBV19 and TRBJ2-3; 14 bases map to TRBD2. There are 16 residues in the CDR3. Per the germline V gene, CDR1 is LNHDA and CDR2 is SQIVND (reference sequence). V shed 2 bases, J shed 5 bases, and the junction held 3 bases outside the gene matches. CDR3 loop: CASSIRLAGGGDTQYF. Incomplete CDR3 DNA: TGTGCCAGTAGTATAAGACTAGCGGGGGGGGGAGATACG. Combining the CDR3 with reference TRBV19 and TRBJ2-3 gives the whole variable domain DGGITQSPKYLFRKEGQNVTLSCEQNLNHDAMYWYRQDPGQGLRLIYYSQIVNDFQKGDIAEGYSVSREKKESFPLTVTSAQKNPTAFYLCASSIRLAGGGDTQYFGPGTRLTVL.

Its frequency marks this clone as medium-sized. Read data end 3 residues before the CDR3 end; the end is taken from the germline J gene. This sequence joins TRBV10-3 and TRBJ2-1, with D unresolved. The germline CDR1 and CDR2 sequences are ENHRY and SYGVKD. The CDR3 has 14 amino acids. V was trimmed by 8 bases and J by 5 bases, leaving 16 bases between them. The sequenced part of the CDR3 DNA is TGTGCCATCGGTCTAATCGGAGCGAACAATGAG. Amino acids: CAIGLIGANNE. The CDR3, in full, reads CAIGLIGANNEQFF.

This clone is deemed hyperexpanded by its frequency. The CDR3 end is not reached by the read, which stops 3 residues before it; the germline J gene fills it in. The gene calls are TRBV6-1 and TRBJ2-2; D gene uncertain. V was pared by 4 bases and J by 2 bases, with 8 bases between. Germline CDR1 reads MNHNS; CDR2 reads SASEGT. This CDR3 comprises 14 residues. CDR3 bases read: TGTGCCAGCAGTGGGAGACATAACACCGGGGAG. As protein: CASSGRHNTGE. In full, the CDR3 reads CASSGRHNTGELFF.

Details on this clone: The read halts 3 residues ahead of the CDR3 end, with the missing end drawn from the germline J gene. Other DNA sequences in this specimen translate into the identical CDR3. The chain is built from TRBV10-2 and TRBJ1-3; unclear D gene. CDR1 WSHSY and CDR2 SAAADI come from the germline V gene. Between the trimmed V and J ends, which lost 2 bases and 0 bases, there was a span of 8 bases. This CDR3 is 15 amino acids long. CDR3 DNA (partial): TGCGCCAGCAGTGAGGCGGGGTTCTCTGGAAACACC. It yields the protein CASSEAGFSGNT. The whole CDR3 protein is CASSEAGFSGNTIYF.

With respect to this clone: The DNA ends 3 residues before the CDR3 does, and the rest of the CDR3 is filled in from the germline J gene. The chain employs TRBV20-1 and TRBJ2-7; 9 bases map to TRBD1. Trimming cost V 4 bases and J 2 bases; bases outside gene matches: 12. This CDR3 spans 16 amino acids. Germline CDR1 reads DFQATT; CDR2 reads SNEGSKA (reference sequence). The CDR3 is CSANRPGQGSPYEQYF. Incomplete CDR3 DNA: TGCAGTGCTAATAGGCCGGGACAGGGATCCCCCTACGAG.

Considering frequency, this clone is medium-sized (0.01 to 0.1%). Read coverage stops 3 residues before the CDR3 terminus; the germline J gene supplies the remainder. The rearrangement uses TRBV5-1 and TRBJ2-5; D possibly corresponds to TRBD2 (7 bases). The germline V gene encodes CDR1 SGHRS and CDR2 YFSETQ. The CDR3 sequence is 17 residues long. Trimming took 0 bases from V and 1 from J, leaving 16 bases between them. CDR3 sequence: CASSLALGGGPQETQYF. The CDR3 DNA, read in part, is TGCGCCAGCAGCTTGGCCCTTGGCGGGGGCCCCCAAGAGACC.

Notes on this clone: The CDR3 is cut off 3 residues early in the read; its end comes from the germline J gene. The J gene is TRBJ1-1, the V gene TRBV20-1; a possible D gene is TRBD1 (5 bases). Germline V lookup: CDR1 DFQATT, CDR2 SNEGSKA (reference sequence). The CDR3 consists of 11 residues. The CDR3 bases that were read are TGCAGTGCGGGGCCAGGGTTGGAA. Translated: CSAGPGLE. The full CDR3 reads CSAGPGLEAFF.

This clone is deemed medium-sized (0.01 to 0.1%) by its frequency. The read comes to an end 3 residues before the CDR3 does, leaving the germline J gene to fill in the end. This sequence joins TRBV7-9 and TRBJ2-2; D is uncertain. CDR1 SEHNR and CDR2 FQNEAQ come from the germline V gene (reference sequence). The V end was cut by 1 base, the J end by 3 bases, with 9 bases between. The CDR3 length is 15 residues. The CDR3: CASSLGGRYTGELFF. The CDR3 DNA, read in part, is TGTGCCAGCAGCTTAGGCGGCAGATACACCGGGGAG.

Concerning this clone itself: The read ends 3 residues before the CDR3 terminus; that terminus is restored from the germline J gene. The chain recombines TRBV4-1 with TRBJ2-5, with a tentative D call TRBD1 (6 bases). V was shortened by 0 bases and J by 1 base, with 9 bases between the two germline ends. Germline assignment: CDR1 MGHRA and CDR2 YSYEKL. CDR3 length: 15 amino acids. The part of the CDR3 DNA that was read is TGCGCCAGCAGCCAAGATAGGGGGTTCCAAGAGACC. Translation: CASSQDRGFQET. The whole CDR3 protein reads CASSQDRGFQETQYF.

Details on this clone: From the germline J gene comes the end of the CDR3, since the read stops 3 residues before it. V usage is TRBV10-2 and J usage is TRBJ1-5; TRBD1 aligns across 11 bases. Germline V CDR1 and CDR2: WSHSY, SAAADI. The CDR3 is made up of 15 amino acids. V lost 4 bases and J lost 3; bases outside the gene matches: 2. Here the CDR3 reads CASSGDRGVNQPQHF. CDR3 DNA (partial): TGCGCCAGCAGTGGGGACAGGGGGGTCAATCAGCCC.

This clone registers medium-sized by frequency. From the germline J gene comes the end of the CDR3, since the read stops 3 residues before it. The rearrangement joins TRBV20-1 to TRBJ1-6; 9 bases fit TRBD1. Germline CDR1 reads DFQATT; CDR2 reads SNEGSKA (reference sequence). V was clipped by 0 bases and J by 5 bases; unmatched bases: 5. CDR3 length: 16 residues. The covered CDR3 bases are TGCAGTGCTAGAGATGAGGGGACAGGGAATAATTCACCC. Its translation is CSARDEGTGNNSP. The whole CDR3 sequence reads CSARDEGTGNNSPLHF.

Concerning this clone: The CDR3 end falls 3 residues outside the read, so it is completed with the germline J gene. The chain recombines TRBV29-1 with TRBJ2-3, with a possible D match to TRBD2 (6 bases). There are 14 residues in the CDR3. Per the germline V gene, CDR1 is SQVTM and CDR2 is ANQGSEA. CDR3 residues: CSVGRGIGQETQYF. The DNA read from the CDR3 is TGCAGCGTTGGGCGGGGAATAGGTCAAGAGACG.

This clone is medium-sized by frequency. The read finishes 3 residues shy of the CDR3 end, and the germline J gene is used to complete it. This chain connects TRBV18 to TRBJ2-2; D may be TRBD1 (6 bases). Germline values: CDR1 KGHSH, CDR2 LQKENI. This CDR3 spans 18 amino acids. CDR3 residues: CASSPNPGVTAFNEKLFF. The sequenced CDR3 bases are TGTGCCAGCTCACCAAATCCAGGGGTGACGGCCTTTAATGAAAAG.

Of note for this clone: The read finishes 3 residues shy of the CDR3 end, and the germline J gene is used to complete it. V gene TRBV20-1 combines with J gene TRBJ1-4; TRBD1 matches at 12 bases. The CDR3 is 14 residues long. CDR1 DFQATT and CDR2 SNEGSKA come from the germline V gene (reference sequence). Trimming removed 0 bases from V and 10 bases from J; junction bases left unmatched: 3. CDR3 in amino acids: CSAREGQGAGKLFF. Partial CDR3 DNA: TGCAGTGCTAGAGAGGGACAGGGGGCTGGAAAA.

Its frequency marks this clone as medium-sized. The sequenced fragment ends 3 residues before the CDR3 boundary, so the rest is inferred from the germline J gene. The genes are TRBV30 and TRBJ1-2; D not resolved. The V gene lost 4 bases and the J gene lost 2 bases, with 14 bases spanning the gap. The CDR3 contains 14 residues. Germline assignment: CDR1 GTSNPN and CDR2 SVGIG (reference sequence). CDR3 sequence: CAWNLPGMNYGYTF. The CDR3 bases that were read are TGTGCCTGGAATCTACCCGGTATGAACTATGGC.

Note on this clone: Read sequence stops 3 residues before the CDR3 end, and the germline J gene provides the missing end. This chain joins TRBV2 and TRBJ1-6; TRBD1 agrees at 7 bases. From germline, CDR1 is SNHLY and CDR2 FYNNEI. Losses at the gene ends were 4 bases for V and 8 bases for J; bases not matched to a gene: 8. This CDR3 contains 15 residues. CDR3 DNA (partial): TGTGCCAGCAGTGGAGGACAGGCCTCTGATTCACCC. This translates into CASSGGQASDSP. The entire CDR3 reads CASSGGQASDSPLHF. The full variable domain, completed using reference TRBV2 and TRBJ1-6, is EPEVTQTPSHQVTQMGQEVILRCVPISNHLYFYWYRQILGQKVEFLVSFYNNEISEKSEIFDDQFSVERPDGSNFTLKIRSTKLEDSAMYFCASSGGQASDSPLHFGNGTRLTVT.

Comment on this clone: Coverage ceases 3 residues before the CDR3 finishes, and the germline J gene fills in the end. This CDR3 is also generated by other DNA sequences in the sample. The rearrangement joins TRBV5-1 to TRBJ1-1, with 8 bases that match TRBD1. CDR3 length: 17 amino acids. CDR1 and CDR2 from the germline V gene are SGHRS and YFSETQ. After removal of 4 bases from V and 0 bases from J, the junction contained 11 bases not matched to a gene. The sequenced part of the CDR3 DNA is TGCGCCAGCAGCCAACACCAGGGGGCTGCGATGAACACTGAA. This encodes CASSQHQGAAMNTE. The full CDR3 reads CASSQHQGAAMNTEAFF.